The 27 T cell receptor beta chains presented below share a single source sample, sequenced in a study of cytomegalovirus exposure and HLA in healthy donors. Use of 60 Vbeta and 13 Jbeta primers characterized the PCR. The table came from immunoSEQ multiplex PCR; TCRdb's copy has only in-frame clones and leaves some out. The table includes roughly 180,000 clones, 79% detected once. Specimen: PBMCs. Receptors were obtained from a girl under 18 in good health and CMV-seropositive.

This chain links TRBV5-8 with TRBJ2-1, with D tentatively TRBD2 (5 bases). The V gene's germline CDR1 is SGHTS and CDR2 YDEGEE. The ends were cut back, 6 bases at V and 5 bases at J, with 15 bases in the middle. This CDR3 spans 14 amino acids. Written as DNA, the CDR3 is TGTGCCAGCACCAATCGCGGGCCGAACAATGAGCAGTTCTTC. Translation: CASTNRGPNNEQFF.

This clone appeared once. J is TRBJ1-2 and V is TRBV2; TRBD1 aligns across 7 bases. The germline V gene has CDR1 SNHLY and CDR2 FYNNEI. The length of the CDR3 is 13 residues. J lost 6 bases, V lost 7 bases, and 8 bases had no gene match. Here the CDR3 reads CASNGQAPNGYTF. The CDR3 coding sequence is TGTGCCAGCAATGGACAGGCCCCTAATGGCTACACCTTC.

The chain links TRBV4-2 to TRBJ2-2; D call uncertain. CDR3 length: 14 amino acids. Trimming pared 8 bases from V and 0 bases from J, leaving 10 bases between. Germline CDR1 and CDR2: LGHNA and YNFKEQ. The DNA for the CDR3 is TGTGCCAGCGGCTCCCCCTCGAACACCGGGGAGCTGTTTTTT. Translation gives CASGSPSNTGELFF.

The chain has TRBV7-2 and TRBJ2-7; 8 bases are shared with TRBD2. The CDR3 spans 13 residues. The germline V gene has CDR1 SGHTA and CDR2 FQGNSA. J lost 4 bases, V lost 8 bases, and 7 bases had no gene match. CDR3 amino acids: CASASGGGYEQYF. The CDR3 nucleotides are TGTGCCAGCGCAAGTGGCGGGGGGTACGAGCAGTACTTC.

This clone was found once. This sequence joins TRBV5-8 and TRBJ2-1, with 9 positions matching TRBD2. The CDR3 length is 14 residues. V dropped 5 bases and J dropped 2; count of bases not matched to a gene: 2. Germline assignment: CDR1 SGHTS and CDR2 YDEGEE. The chain's CDR3 is CASSAGGAYNEQFF. The CDR3 DNA follows: TGTGCCAGCAGTGCGGGGGGGGCCTACAATGAGCAGTTCTTC.

This chain uses TRBV5-1 with TRBJ2-7, with TRBD1 matching over 7 bases. The CDR3 has 13 amino acids. CDR1 and CDR2 from the germline V gene are SGHRS and YFSETQ. Trimming at V came to 4 bases and at J to 3 bases, leaving 4 bases not matched to a gene. Here the CDR3 DNA reads TGCGCCAGCAGCGAACAGGGGAACTACGAGCAGTACTTC. Translated: CASSEQGNYEQYF.

The V gene is TRBV15, the J gene TRBJ1-2; D gene ambiguous. Germline lookup yields CDR1 LNHNV and CDR2 YYDKDF (reference sequence). The CDR3 is 15 residues long. The ends were cut back, 0 bases at V and 0 bases at J, with 8 bases in the middle. The CDR3 DNA reads as TGTGCCACCAGCAGAGATAGCGGAGCTAACTATGGCTACACCTTC. Residues: CATSRDSGANYGYTF.

J is TRBJ2-5 and V is TRBV10-3; 8 bases match TRBD2. V gave up 3 bases and J gave up 3 bases; unmatched junction bases: 6. From germline, CDR1 is ENHRY and CDR2 SYGVKD. This CDR3 has 15 residues. The CDR3 DNA reads as TGTGCCATCAGTGATCCGGGGGGGACCGAAGAGACCCAGTACTTC. Its translation is CAISDPGGTEETQYF.

This clone was detected once. The chain carries TRBV5-1 and TRBJ2-3, with D possibly TRBD2 on 6 matching bases. With 4 bases removed from V and 3 bases from J, the gap between germline ends came to 24 bases. Germline values: CDR1 SGHRS, CDR2 YFSETQ. This CDR3 has 18 residues. The CDR3 sequence is CASSPPPPGGAGTDTQYF. The CDR3 DNA reads as TGCGCCAGCAGCCCGCCACCCCCAGGCGGGGCAGGGACAGATACGCAGTATTTT.

The chain uses TRBV6-5 and TRBJ2-3, with a tentative D call TRBD2 (6 bases). Germline V gene sequence: CDR1 MNHEY, CDR2 SVGAGI. With 4 bases removed from V and 3 bases from J, the gap between germline ends came to 11 bases. The CDR3 sequence is 14 residues long. CDR3 sequence reads: CASSSGTETDTQYF. In DNA form, the CDR3 reads TGTGCCAGCAGTTCCGGGACTGAGACAGATACGCAGTATTTT.

This clone was observed once. The chain combines TRBV18 with TRBJ1-3; 8 nucleotides agree with TRBD1. The germline V gene encodes CDR1 KGHSH and CDR2 LQKENI. V lost 6 bases and J lost 0; bases outside the gene matches: 16. This CDR3 has 19 amino acids. The CDR3: CASSLSPGGVGGSGNTIYF. DNA of the CDR3: TGTGCCAGCTCCCTTAGCCCAGGGGGCGTAGGCGGCTCTGGAAACACCATATATTTT.

Here the CDR3 reads CASQQDMSGGYTF. Here the CDR3 DNA reads TGTGCCAGCCAACAAGACATGAGCGGTGGCTACACCTTC. The rearrangement uses TRBV6-1 and TRBJ1-2, with D unresolved. The V end lost 8 bases, the J end lost 7 bases, and 17 bases lay between the germline ends. CDR1 is MNHNS and CDR2 is SASEGT in the germline V gene. This CDR3 region has 13 residues.

The V and J genes are TRBV7-2 and TRBJ2-2; 7 nucleotides match TRBD2. V lost 7 bases to trimming and J lost 7 bases; unmatched junction nucleotides: 9. This CDR3 spans 14 amino acids. The germline V gene has CDR1 SGHTA and CDR2 FQGNSA. Here the CDR3 DNA reads TGTGCCAGCACAGGACTAGATGGGGGCGGGGAGCTGTTTTTT. This codes for CASTGLDGGGELFF.

This rearrangement joins TRBV7-2 to TRBJ1-3; TRBD1 agrees at 9 bases. Germline CDR1 and CDR2: SGHTA and FQGNSA. The CDR3 extends over 15 amino acids. V was pared by 6 bases and J by 4 bases, with 7 bases of the junction left unmatched. CDR3 in amino acids: CASSFTGGAGNTIYF. DNA for the CDR3: TGTGCCAGCAGTTTTACAGGGGGCGCCGGAAACACCATATATTTT.

V and J are TRBV19 and TRBJ2-5; perhaps TRBD1 as D (6 bases). The CDR3 extends over 14 amino acids. Germline lookup yields CDR1 LNHDA and CDR2 SQIVND (reference sequence). V was trimmed by 4 bases and J by 2 bases, leaving 11 bases between them. The CDR3 DNA sequence: TGTGCCAGTAGTACCGCAGGGGATCAAGAGACCCAGTACTTC. Protein: CASSTAGDQETQYF.

The chain employs TRBV19 and TRBJ1-1; TRBD1 matches at 8 bases. Germline V gene sequence: CDR1 LNHDA, CDR2 SQIVND (reference sequence). Losses at the gene ends were 7 bases for V and 2 bases for J; bases not matched to a gene: 9. The CDR3 has 15 amino acids. The CDR3 loop is CASTPGGARNTEAFF. CDR3 DNA sequence: TGTGCCAGTACCCCAGGGGGCGCCAGAAACACTGAAGCTTTCTTT.

The genes are TRBV6-6 and TRBJ1-1; D is undetermined. Germline assignment: CDR1 MNHNY and CDR2 SVGAGI (reference sequence). The CDR3 is 12 residues long. The germline V and J ends were trimmed by 6 bases and 2 bases, with 7 bases remaining between them. The CDR3 DNA reads as TGTGCCAGCAGCCTCCTTAACACTGAAGCTTTCTTT. Its protein product is CASSLLNTEAFF.

CDR3 protein: CASSLVAGGADTQYF. The CDR3 DNA reads as TGTGCCAGCAGCTTAGTGGCGGGTGGGGCAGATACGCAGTATTTT. The chain is built from TRBV7-9 and TRBJ2-3; D is perhaps TRBD2 (5 bases). This CDR3 has 15 amino acids. Germline lookup yields CDR1 SEHNR and CDR2 FQNEAQ (reference sequence). V dropped 1 base and J dropped 4 bases, with 12 bases sitting between them. The full variable domain, its missing parts supplied by reference TRBV7-9 and TRBJ2-3, is DTGVSQNPRHKITKRGQNVTFRCDPISEHNRLYWYRQTLGQGPEFLTYFQNEAQLEKSRLLSDRFSAERPKGSFSTLEIQRTEQGDSAMYLCASSLVAGGADTQYFGPGTRLTVL.

The J gene is TRBJ2-3, the V gene TRBV7-8; D gene uncertain. This CDR3 region has 14 residues. The V gene lost 3 bases and the J gene lost 3 bases, with 10 bases spanning the gap. CDR1 is SGHVS, CDR2 FQNEAQ, per germline. CDR3 loop: CASSLWSLTDTQYF. The CDR3 DNA sequence: TGTGCCAGCAGCTTGTGGTCCCTAACAGATACGCAGTATTTT.

Only a few counts were recorded for this clone. The V call is TRBV30, the J call TRBJ2-3; possible D gene TRBD2, 5 bases. Germline lookup yields CDR1 GTSNPN and CDR2 SVGIG (reference sequence). The CDR3 sequence is 15 residues long. V lost 0 bases to trimming and J lost 2 bases, with 12 bases between them. The CDR3 here is CAWSVPYGLTDTQYF. CDR3 nucleotides: TGTGCCTGGAGTGTACCTTATGGACTCACAGATACGCAGTATTTT.

The chain carries TRBV5-4 and TRBJ2-3, with 7 bases matching TRBD1. V shed 1 base, J shed 1 base, and the junction held 6 bases outside the gene matches. Germline assignment: CDR1 SGHNT and CDR2 YYREEE (reference sequence). This CDR3 has 16 amino acids. The CDR3 loop reads CASSLWAQGGTDTQYF. The CDR3 nucleotides are TGTGCCAGCAGCTTGTGGGCCCAGGGGGGCACAGATACGCAGTATTTT.

The V call is TRBV5-6, the J call TRBJ2-3; 8 nucleotides agree with TRBD2. The CDR3 length is 15 residues. CDR1 and CDR2 from the germline V gene are SGHDT and YYEEEE. The J segment lost 6 bases and the V segment lost 1 base, leaving 7 bases of the junction unmatched. CDR3 DNA: TGTGCCAGCAGCTTGCCGGGGGGGCCGGTGGATACGCAGTATTTT. This codes for CASSLPGGPVDTQYF.

J is TRBJ2-2 and V is TRBV30; the match to TRBD2 covers 9 bases. CDR3 length: 16 residues. Germline assignment: CDR1 GTSNPN and CDR2 SVGIG (reference sequence). The V and J ends lost 5 bases and 6 bases, in that order; junction bases with no gene match: 13. For the CDR3, the DNA is TGTGCCTGGGCCCCAAAGACAGCGGGGGGCCCCGGGGAGCTGTTTTTT. Translation: CAWAPKTAGGPGELFF.

Of note for this clone: A junction end diverges from the germline sequence, so it may reflect a read error. The chain employs TRBV11-2 and TRBJ2-7; the D is unclear. The CDR3 runs 14 residues. The V gene's germline CDR1 is SGHAT and CDR2 FQNNGV. The CDR3 loop is CGSSLALTPDEQYF. As DNA, the CDR3 is TGTGGCAGCAGCTTAGCCCTTACTCCCGACGAGCAGTACTTC.

DNA for the CDR3: TGTGCCAGCAGCCCGACGACAGTCCAAGAGACCCAGTACTTC. Protein: CASSPTTVQETQYF. This rearrangement joins TRBV7-9 to TRBJ2-5, with a tentative D call TRBD1 (5 bases). Per the germline V gene, CDR1 is SEHNR and CDR2 is FQNEAQ (reference sequence). The CDR3 extends over 14 amino acids. Trimming left V 5 bases short and J 1 base short, with 11 bases between.

This clone occurred a few times. The chain has TRBV4-2 and TRBJ2-5, with 16 bases that match TRBD2. The CDR3 covers 21 residues. Losses at the gene ends were 4 bases for V and 5 bases for J; bases not matched to a gene: 19. Per the germline V gene, CDR1 is LGHNA and CDR2 is YNFKEQ. CDR3: CASSPARRGTSGGALGETQYF. CDR3 sequence (DNA): TGTGCCAGCAGCCCAGCCCGCCGTGGGACTAGCGGGGGGGCCTTAGGGGAGACCCAGTACTTC.

The sample holds a few counts of this clone. The V call is TRBV6-5, the J call TRBJ1-4, with no clear D. CDR3 length: 15 residues. CDR1 is MNHEY, CDR2 SVGAGI, per germline. V gave up 2 bases and J gave up 0 bases, with 7 bases separating them. CDR3 nucleotides: TGTGCCAGCAGTTACGCAGGTGCAACTAATGAAAAACTGTTTTTT. It codes for CASSYAGATNEKLFF.